This TCR beta chain derives from a study of CD8 T cells in ankylosing spondylitis. V lost 3 bases to trimming and J lost 2 bases; unmatched junction nucleotides: 6. The CDR3 is 16 residues long. Study-wide results and caveats: Seemingly characteristic of ankylosing spondylitis blood was a TCR beta motif consisting of about 8 highly homologous variants. Reportedly, significant enrichment of disease-linked clones occurred in matched ankylosing spondylitis synovial fluid. Earlier literature documents some of the motif variants in reactive arthritis synovial fluid and blood.

This clonotype was seen only a few times. Its target is not known. Libraries for TCR beta were made by quantitative 5'-RACE with molecular barcodes. TCRdb passed the 5' RACE reads through MiXCR, listing each CDR3 protein once. The sample yields around 300,000 distinct CDR3 sequences, roughly 14% seen once. The sequence came from a male donor with ankylosing spondylitis or in good health (not recorded which). The V and J genes are TRBV12-3 or TRBV12-4 and TRBJ1-2; 10 nucleotides agree with TRBD1. Specimen: blood, either unsorted or a sorted T cell fraction (not recorded which). CDR3 sequence reads: CASSLRQGAPNYGYTF. The CDR3 nucleotides read TGTGCCAGCAGTTTGAGACAGGGGGCGCCCAACTATGGCTACACCTTC.